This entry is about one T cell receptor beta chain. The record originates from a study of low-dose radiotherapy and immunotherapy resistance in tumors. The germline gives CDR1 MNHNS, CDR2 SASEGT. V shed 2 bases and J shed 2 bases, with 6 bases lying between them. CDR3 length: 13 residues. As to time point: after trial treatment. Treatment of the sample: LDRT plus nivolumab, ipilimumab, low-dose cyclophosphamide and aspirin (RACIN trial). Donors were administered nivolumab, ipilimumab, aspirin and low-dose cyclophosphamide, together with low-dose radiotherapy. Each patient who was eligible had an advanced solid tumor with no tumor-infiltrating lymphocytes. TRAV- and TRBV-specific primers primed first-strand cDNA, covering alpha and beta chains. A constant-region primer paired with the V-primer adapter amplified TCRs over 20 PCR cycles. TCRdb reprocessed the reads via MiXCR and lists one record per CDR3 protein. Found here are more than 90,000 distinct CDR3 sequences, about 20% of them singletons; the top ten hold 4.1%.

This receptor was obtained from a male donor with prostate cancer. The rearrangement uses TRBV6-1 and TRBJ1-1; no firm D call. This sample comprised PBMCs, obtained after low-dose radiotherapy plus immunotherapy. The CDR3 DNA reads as TGTGCCAGCAGTGAAACTAGTAACACTGAAGCTTTCTTT. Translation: CASSETSNTEAFF.